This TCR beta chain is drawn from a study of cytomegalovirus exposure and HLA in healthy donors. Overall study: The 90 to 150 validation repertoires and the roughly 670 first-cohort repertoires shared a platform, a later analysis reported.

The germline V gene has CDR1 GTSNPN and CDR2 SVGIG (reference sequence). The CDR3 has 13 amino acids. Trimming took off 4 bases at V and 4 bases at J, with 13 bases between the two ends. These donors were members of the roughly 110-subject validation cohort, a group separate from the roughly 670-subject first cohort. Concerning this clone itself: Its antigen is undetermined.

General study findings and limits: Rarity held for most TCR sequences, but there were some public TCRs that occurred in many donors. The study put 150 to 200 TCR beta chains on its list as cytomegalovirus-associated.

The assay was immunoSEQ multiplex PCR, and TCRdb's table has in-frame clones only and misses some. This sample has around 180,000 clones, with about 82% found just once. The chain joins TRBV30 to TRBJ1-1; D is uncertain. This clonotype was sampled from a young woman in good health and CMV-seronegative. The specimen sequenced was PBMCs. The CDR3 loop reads CAWTAGPGTEAFF. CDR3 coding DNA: TGTGCCTGGACGGCGGGCCCGGGCACTGAAGCTTTCTTT. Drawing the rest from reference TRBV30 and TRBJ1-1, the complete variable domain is SQTIHQWPATLVQPVGSPLSLECTVEGTSNPNLYWYRQAAGRGLQLLFYSVGIGQISSEVPQNLSASRPQDRQFILSSKKLLLSDSGFYLCAWTAGPGTEAFFGQGTRLTVV.